The 12 T cell receptor beta chains below come from one sample, sequenced in a study of CD8+ T cells in alopecia areata. Extracted RNA was reverse transcribed into cDNA, the sequencing template. Using immunoSEQ multiplex PCR, the repertoire was profiled, and TCRdb retains in-frame clones only, with some absent. The sample yields roughly 200,000 clones, 63% seen once. Sequences were derived from CD4+ T cells sorted from blood, sampled at week 0. Receptor source: a human donor with alopecia areata.

In this sample, this clone turned up a few times. The chain employs TRBV29-1 and TRBJ2-3; TRBD1 matches 8 bases. The CDR3 extends over 13 amino acids. The V gene end was trimmed by 6 bases and the J gene end by 4 bases; junction bases not matched to a gene: 6. Germline CDR1 SQVTM, CDR2 ANQGSEA. The CDR3 here is CSVTGASPDTQYF. In DNA, the CDR3 is TGCAGCGTGACAGGGGCGAGCCCAGATACGCAGTATTTT.

The rearrangement links TRBV30 to TRBJ1-5; 9 nucleotides align to TRBD1. The CDR3 has 14 amino acids. Germline loops: CDR1 GTSNPN, CDR2 SVGIG (reference sequence). Trimming removed 4 bases from V and 4 bases from J; junction bases left unmatched: 5. CDR3 in DNA: TGTGCCTGGAACCACGGGACAGGGAATCAGCCCCAGCATTTT. This gives the protein CAWNHGTGNQPQHF.

The J gene is TRBJ1-1, the V gene TRBV7-2; possibly TRBD1 for D (6 bases). The CDR3 covers 16 residues. The germline gives CDR1 SGHTA, CDR2 FQGNSA. V was trimmed by 5 bases and J by 4 bases, leaving 20 bases between them. For the CDR3, the DNA is TGTGCCAGCAGCCCTCAGACGGGGGGCTTCTTCACTGAAGCTTTCTTT. This sequence encodes CASSPQTGGFFTEAFF. Filled out from reference TRBV7-2 and TRBJ1-1, the complete variable domain reads GAGVSQSPSNKVTEKGKDVELRCDPISGHTALYWYRQSLGQGLEFLIYFQGNSAPDKSGLPSDRFSAERTGGSVSTLTIQRTQQEDSAVYLCASSPQTGGFFTEAFFGQGTRLTVV.

The V gene is TRBV13, the J gene TRBJ2-3, with D perhaps matching TRBD2 (6 bases). Trimming cost V 4 bases and J 0 bases, with 11 bases left between them. There are 15 residues in the CDR3. Per the germline V gene, CDR1 is PRHDT and CDR2 is FYEKMQ (reference sequence). CDR3 in DNA: TGTGCCAGCAGCTCGCGGACTACTAGCACAGATACGCAGTATTTT. Protein: CASSSRTTSTDTQYF.

The J gene is TRBJ2-3, the V gene TRBV7-9; 15 bases align to TRBD2. This CDR3 is 16 amino acids long. V lost 5 bases, J lost 9 bases, and 9 bases stayed unmatched. Germline V gene data show CDR1 as SEHNR and CDR2 as FQNEAQ (reference sequence). This chain's CDR3 is CASSHGTSGGRVTQYF. CDR3 DNA: TGTGCCAGCAGCCACGGGACTAGCGGGGGGAGAGTGACGCAGTATTTT. Full variable domain (missing parts from reference TRBV7-9 and TRBJ2-3): DTGVSQNPRHKITKRGQNVTFRCDPISEHNRLYWYRQTLGQGPEFLTYFQNEAQLEKSRLLSDRFSAERPKGSFSTLEIQRTEQGDSAMYLCASSHGTSGGRVTQYFGPGTRLTVL.

The chain employs TRBV6-6 and TRBJ1-4; D gene uncertain. Trimming pared 4 bases from V and 6 bases from J, leaving 12 bases between. The germline V gene has CDR1 MNHNY and CDR2 SVGAGI (reference sequence). The CDR3 spans 14 residues. The CDR3 here is CASSLWPADEKLFF. The CDR3 DNA reads TGTGCCAGCAGTTTGTGGCCGGCCGATGAAAAACTGTTTTTT.

A word on this clone: An end of the junction does not agree with germline; a read error may underlie this. The V gene is TRBV30, the J gene TRBJ2-5; weak D call: TRBD2 (6 bases). Germline V lookup: CDR1 GTSNPN, CDR2 SVGIG (reference sequence). This CDR3 has 12 residues. For the CDR3, the DNA is TGTGCCTGGAGCGCGGGGCAAGGGACCCAGTACTTC. Translation: CAWSAGQGTQYF.

The V gene is TRBV30, the J gene TRBJ1-2; D might be TRBD1 (6 bases). The CDR3 runs to 14 residues. Germline CDR1 is GTSNPN and CDR2 is SVGIG (reference sequence). Between the trimmed V and J ends, which lost 5 bases and 7 bases, there was a span of 20 bases. The CDR3 DNA sequence: TGTGCCTGGGGTCCATCAACAGGGACGCGTGGCTACACCTTC. This codes for CAWGPSTGTRGYTF. The full variable domain, rest sourced from reference TRBV30 and TRBJ1-2, is SQTIHQWPATLVQPVGSPLSLECTVEGTSNPNLYWYRQAAGRGLQLLFYSVGIGQISSEVPQNLSASRPQDRQFILSSKKLLLSDSGFYLCAWGPSTGTRGYTFGSGTRLTVV.

This chain connects TRBV27 to TRBJ1-1; the D gene is possibly TRBD1 (5 bases). CDR3 length: 13 amino acids. Trimming stripped 6 bases from V and 1 base from J, with 9 bases between. Germline V gene data show CDR1 as MNHEY and CDR2 as SMNVEV (reference sequence). The CDR3 is CASSWGQNTEAFF. Written as DNA, the CDR3 is TGTGCCAGCAGCTGGGGCCAGAACACTGAAGCTTTCTTT.

This clone was seen more than once but under ten times. This chain joins TRBV7-9 and TRBJ2-2; a weak D match, TRBD2 (6 bases). Germline V gene lookup returns CDR1 SEHNR and CDR2 FQNEAQ (reference sequence). V lost 2 bases, J lost 5 bases, and 12 bases lay in between. The CDR3 runs 15 residues. CDR3 sequence reads: CASSLTGLRTGELFF. The DNA for the CDR3 is TGTGCCAGCAGCTTAACGGGACTTAGAACCGGGGAGCTGTTTTTT. The complete variable domain, with remaining parts taken from reference TRBV7-9 and TRBJ2-2, reads DTGVSQNPRHKITKRGQNVTFRCDPISEHNRLYWYRQTLGQGPEFLTYFQNEAQLEKSRLLSDRFSAERPKGSFSTLEIQRTEQGDSAMYLCASSLTGLRTGELFFGEGSRLTVL.

The V and J genes are TRBV30 and TRBJ1-1; no reliable D call. CDR1 and CDR2 from the germline V gene are GTSNPN and SVGIG (reference sequence). This CDR3 has 13 residues. Trimming removed 2 bases at V and 1 base at J, with 8 bases between. For the CDR3, the DNA is TGTGCCTGGAGTAGAAACCCGAACACTGAAGCTTTCTTT. It codes for CAWSRNPNTEAFF.

The CDR3 DNA follows: TGCGCCAGCAGCTCCGGCAGGACCACCTCTGGGGCCAACGTCCTGACTTTC. Its translation: CASSSGRTTSGANVLTF. The genes are TRBV5-1 and TRBJ2-6; D not certain. This CDR3 comprises 17 residues. CDR1 and CDR2 from the germline V gene are SGHRS and YFSETQ. Trimming shortened V by 3 bases and J by 0 bases, and 13 bases separated the two germline ends.